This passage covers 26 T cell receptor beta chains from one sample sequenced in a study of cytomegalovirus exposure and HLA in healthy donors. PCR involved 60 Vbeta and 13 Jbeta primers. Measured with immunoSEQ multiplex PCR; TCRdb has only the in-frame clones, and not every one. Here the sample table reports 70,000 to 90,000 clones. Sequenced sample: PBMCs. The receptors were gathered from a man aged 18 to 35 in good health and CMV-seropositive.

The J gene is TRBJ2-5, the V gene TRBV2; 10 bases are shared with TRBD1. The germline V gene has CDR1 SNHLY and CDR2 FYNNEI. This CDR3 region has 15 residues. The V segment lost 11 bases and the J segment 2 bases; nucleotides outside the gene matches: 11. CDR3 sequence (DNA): TGTGCCGGGGCCCGGGACAGGGGACGACAAGAGACCCAGTACTTC. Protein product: CAGARDRGRQETQYF.

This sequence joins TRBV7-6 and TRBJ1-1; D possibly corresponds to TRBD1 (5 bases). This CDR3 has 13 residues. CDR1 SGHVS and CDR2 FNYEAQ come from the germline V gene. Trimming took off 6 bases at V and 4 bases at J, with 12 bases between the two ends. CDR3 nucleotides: TGTGCCAGCAGAGAAGACAGTTTCACTGAAGCTTTCTTT. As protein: CASREDSFTEAFF.

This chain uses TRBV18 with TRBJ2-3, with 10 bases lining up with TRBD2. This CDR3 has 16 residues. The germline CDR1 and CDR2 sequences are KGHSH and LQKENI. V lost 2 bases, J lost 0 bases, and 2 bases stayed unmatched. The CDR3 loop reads CASSPRTSGSTDTQYF. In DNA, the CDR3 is TGTGCCAGCTCACCAAGGACTAGCGGTAGCACAGATACGCAGTATTTT.

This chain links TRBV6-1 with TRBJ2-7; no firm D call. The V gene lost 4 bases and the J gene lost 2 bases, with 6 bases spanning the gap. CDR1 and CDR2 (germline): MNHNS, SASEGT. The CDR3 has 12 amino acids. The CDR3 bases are TGTGCCAGCAGTGTCCTAACCTACGAGCAGTACTTC. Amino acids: CASSVLTYEQYF.

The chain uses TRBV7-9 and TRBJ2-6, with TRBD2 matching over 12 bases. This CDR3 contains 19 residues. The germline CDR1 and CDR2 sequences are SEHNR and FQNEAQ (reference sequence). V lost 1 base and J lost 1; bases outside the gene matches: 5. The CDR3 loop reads CASSLVQTSGRSGANVLTF. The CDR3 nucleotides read TGTGCCAGCAGCTTAGTTCAAACTAGCGGGAGGTCTGGGGCCAACGTCCTGACTTTC.

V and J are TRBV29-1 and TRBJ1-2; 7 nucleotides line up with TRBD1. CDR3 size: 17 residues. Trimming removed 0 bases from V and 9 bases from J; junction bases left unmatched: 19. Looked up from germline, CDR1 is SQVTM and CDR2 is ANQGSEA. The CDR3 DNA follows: TGCAGCGTTGAAGATAGGGAAAGGACAGGCAAATTTTTGAGCTACACCTTC. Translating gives CSVEDRERTGKFLSYTF.

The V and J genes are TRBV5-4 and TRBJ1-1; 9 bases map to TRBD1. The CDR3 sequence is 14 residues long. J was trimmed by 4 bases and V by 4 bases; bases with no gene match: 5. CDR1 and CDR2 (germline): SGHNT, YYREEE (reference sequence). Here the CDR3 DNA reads TGTGCCAGCAGCACCGGGACAGGGCGCACTGAAGCTTTCTTT. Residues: CASSTGTGRTEAFF.

CDR3 loop: CASRDSTGSYGYTF. The CDR3, as DNA: TGTGCCAGCAGAGATAGTACAGGGTCTTATGGCTACACCTTC. The genes are TRBV2 and TRBJ1-2; the D gene is possibly TRBD1 (6 bases). This CDR3 comprises 14 residues. Germline CDR1 and CDR2: SNHLY and FYNNEI. Between the trimmed V and J ends, which lost 6 bases and 5 bases, there was a span of 16 bases.

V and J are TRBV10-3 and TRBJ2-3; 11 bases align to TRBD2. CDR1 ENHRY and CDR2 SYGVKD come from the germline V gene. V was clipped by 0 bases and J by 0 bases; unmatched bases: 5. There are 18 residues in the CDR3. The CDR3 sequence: CAISESLAGVRSTDTQYF. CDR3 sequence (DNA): TGTGCCATCAGTGAGTCACTAGCGGGAGTTAGGAGCACAGATACGCAGTATTTT.

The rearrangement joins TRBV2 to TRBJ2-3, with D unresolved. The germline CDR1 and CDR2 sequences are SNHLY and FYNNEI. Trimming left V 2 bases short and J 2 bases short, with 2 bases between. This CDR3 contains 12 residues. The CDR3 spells CASSELTDTQYF. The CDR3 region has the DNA TGTGCCAGCAGTGAACTCACAGATACGCAGTATTTT.

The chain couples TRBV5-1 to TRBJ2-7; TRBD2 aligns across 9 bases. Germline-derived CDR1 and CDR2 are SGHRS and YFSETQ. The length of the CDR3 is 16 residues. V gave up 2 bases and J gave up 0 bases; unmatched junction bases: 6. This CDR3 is CASSFTSGSYSYEQYF. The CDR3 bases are TGCGCCAGCAGCTTTACTAGCGGGTCGTACTCCTACGAGCAGTACTTC.

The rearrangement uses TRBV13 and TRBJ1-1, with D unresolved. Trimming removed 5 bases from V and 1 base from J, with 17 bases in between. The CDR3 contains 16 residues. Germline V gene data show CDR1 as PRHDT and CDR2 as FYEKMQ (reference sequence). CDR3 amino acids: CASSLTGYGKNTEAFF. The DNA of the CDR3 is TGTGCCAGCAGCCTTACGGGTTACGGTAAGAACACTGAAGCTTTCTTT.

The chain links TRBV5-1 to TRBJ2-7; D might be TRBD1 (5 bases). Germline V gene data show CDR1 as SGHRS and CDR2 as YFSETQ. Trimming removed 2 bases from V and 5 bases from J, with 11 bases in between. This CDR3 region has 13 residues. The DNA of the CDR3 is TGCGCCAGCAGCTTACAGGTGGGAAACGAGCAGTACTTC. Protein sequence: CASSLQVGNEQYF.

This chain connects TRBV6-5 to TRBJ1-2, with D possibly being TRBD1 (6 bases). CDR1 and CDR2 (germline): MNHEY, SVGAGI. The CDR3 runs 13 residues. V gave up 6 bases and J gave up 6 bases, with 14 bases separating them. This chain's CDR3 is CASSRTTGNGYTF. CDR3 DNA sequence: TGTGCCAGCAGCCGAACTACAGGGAATGGCTACACCTTC.

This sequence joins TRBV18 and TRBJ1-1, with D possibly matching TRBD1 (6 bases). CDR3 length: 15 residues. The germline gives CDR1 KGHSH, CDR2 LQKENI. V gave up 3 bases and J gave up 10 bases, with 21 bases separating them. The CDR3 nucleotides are TGTGCCAGCTCACCTCAATACAGAGAGGTAGGGGGAGCTTTCTTT. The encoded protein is CASSPQYREVGGAFF.

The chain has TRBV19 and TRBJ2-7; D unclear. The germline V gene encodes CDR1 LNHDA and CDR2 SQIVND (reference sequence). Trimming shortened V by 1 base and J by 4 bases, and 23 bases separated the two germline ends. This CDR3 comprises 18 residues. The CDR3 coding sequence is TGTGCCAGTAGTATAGTATCCCGGGTGCGCGCCCTCCCGTACGAGCAGTACTTC. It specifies CASSIVSRVRALPYEQYF.

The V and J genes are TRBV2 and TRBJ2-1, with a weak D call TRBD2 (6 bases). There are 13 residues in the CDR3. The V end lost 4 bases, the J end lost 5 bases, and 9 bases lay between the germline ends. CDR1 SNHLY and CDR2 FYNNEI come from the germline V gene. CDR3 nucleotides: TGTGCCAGCAGTGGGGGGGTAGACAATGAGCAGTTCTTC. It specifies CASSGGVDNEQFF. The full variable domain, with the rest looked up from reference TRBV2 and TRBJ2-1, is EPEVTQTPSHQVTQMGQEVILRCVPISNHLYFYWYRQILGQKVEFLVSFYNNEISEKSEIFDDQFSVERPDGSNFTLKIRSTKLEDSAMYFCASSGGVDNEQFFGPGTRLTVL.

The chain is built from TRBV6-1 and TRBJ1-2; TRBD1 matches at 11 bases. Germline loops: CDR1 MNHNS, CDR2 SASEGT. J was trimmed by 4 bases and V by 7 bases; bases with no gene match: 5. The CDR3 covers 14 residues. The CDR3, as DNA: TGTGCCAGCACACGGACAGGGGGCGGCTATGGCTACACCTTC. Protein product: CASTRTGGGYGYTF.

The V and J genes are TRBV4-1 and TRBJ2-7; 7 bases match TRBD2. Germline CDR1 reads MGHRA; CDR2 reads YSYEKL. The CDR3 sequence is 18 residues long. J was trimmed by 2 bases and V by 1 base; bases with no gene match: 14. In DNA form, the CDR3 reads TGCGCCAGCAGCCAAGCGCTGGGACTACCCTTAAATGCCTACGAGCAGTACTTC. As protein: CASSQALGLPLNAYEQYF.

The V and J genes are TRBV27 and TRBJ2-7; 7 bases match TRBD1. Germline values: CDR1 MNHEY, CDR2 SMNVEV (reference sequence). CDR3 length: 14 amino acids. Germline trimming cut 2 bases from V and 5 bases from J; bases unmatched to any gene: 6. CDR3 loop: CASSLLGTANEQYF. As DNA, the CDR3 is TGTGCCAGCAGTTTACTAGGGACAGCGAACGAGCAGTACTTC.

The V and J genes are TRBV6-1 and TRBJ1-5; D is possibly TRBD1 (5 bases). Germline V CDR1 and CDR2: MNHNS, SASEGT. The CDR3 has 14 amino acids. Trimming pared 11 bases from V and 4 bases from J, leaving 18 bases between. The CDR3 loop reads CAADGGFSNQPQHF. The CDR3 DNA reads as TGTGCCGCTGACGGGGGATTTTCAAATCAGCCCCAGCATTTT.

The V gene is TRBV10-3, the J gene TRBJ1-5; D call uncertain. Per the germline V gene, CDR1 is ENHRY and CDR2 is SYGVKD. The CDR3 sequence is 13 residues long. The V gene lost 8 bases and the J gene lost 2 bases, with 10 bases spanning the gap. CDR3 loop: CAIQEDGNQPQHF. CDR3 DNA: TGTGCCATCCAGGAAGATGGCAATCAGCCCCAGCATTTT.

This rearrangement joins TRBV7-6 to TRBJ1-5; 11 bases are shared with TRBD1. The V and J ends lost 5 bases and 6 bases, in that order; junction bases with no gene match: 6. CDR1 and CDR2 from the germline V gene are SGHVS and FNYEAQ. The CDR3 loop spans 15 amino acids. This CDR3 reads CASSGGQGASQPQHF. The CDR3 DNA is TGTGCCAGCAGCGGAGGACAGGGGGCTAGTCAGCCCCAGCATTTT.

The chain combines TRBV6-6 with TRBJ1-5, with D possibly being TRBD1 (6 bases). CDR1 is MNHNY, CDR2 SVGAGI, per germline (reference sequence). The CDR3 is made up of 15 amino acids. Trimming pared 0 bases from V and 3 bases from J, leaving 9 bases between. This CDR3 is CASSYSTGPNQPQHF. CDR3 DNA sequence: TGTGCCAGCAGTTACTCAACAGGGCCCAATCAGCCCCAGCATTTT.

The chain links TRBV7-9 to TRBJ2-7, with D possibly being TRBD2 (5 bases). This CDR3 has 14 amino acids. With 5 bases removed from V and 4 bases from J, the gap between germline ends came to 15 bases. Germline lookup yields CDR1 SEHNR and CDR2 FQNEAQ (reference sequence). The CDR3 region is CASSRALGGYEQYF. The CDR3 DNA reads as TGTGCCAGCAGCCGTGCCTTGGGCGGGTACGAGCAGTACTTC.

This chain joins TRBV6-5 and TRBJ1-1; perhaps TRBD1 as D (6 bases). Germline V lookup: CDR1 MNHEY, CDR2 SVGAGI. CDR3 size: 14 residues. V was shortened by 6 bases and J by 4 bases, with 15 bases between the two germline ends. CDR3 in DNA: TGTGCCAGCAGCTGGAACACAGGGCGCACTGAAGCTTTCTTT. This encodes CASSWNTGRTEAFF.